The 8 T cell receptor beta chains given below trace back to one sample, sequenced in a study of cytotoxic CD8 clonotypes in ibrutinib-treated CLL. The repertoire was sequenced with immunoSEQ multiplex PCR; TCRdb's copy has only in-frame clones and lacks some. In the table there are more than 35,000 clones, 71% of which are singletons. The input for sequencing was PBMCs, taken at disease progression, from a patient treated with ibrutinib. The receptors originated from a human donor with chronic lymphocytic leukemia.

There are a few counts of this clone. This sequence joins TRBV5-5 and TRBJ2-5; D is unclear. CDR1 and CDR2 (germline): SGHKS, YYEKEE (reference sequence). The V end was cut by 0 bases, the J end by 5 bases, with 17 bases between. This CDR3 is 16 amino acids long. CDR3 amino acids: CASSLALDSSPETQYF. In DNA form, the CDR3 reads TGTGCCAGCAGCTTGGCCTTAGACTCCAGTCCGGAGACCCAGTACTTC.

The chain joins TRBV2 to TRBJ1-5; possible D gene TRBD1, 5 bases. This CDR3 has 14 amino acids. V was cut by 4 bases and J by 2 bases, with 9 bases left in between. CDR1 is SNHLY, CDR2 FYNNEI, per germline. The CDR3 DNA reads as TGTGCCAGCAGTGGTCGGGGGGGCAATCAGCCCCAGCATTTT. Translated: CASSGRGGNQPQHF. The whole variable domain, filled in from reference TRBV2 and TRBJ1-5, reads EPEVTQTPSHQVTQMGQEVILRCVPISNHLYFYWYRQILGQKVEFLVSFYNNEISEKSEIFDDQFSVERPDGSNFTLKIRSTKLEDSAMYFCASSGRGGNQPQHFGDGTRLSIL.

The rearrangement uses TRBV6-4 and TRBJ2-3, with 9 bases lining up with TRBD2. The CDR3 covers 14 residues. Trimming took 5 bases from V and 6 from J; bases not matched to a gene: 6. Germline CDR1 and CDR2: MRHNA and SNTAGT. Here the CDR3 reads CASSNSGGRDTQYF. The DNA for the CDR3 is TGTGCCAGCAGTAATAGCGGGGGCAGGGATACGCAGTATTTT.

The gene calls are TRBV6-5 and TRBJ1-1; D is unresolved. Trimming pared 4 bases from V and 0 bases from J, leaving 9 bases between. The V gene's germline CDR1 is MNHEY and CDR2 SVGAGI. This CDR3 is 14 amino acids long. Written as DNA, the CDR3 is TGTGCCAGCAGTTCCGGCCTCATGAACACTGAAGCTTTCTTT. Translating gives CASSSGLMNTEAFF.

The V call is TRBV6-6, the J call TRBJ2-5; 10 bases are a match to TRBD1. V was clipped by 6 bases and J by 5 bases; unmatched bases: 12. Germline V gives CDR1 MNHNY, CDR2 SVGAGI (reference sequence). This CDR3 region has 16 residues. DNA for the CDR3: TGTGCCAGCAGAGGGGACAGGGGAGGACACCGGGAGACCCAGTACTTC. It codes for CASRGDRGGHRETQYF.

The V gene is TRBV5-4, the J gene TRBJ1-3; TRBD1 aligns across 8 bases. This CDR3 comprises 13 residues. Losses at the gene ends were 4 bases for V and 8 bases for J; bases not matched to a gene: 5. CDR1 is SGHNT and CDR2 is YYREEE in the germline V gene (reference sequence). The CDR3 nucleotides are TGTGCCAGCAGCGTCCAGGGGGCTGACACCATATATTTT. Protein: CASSVQGADTIYF.

This chain uses TRBV6-5 with TRBJ1-2, with TRBD1 matching over 9 bases. The CDR3 totals 13 residues. The J segment lost 7 bases and the V segment lost 4 bases, leaving 4 bases of the junction unmatched. CDR1 MNHEY and CDR2 SVGAGI come from the germline V gene. The CDR3, as DNA: TGTGCCAGCAGTTTACAGGGGGCGGGTGGCTACACCTTC. It is translated as CASSLQGAGGYTF.

The CDR3 here is CASRFGDYTDTQYF. The CDR3, as DNA: TGTGCCAGCCGTTTCGGGGACTACACAGATACGCAGTATTTT. The V gene is TRBV6-1, the J gene TRBJ2-3; 7 bases are a match to TRBD2. V shed 8 bases, J shed 2 bases, and the junction held 7 bases outside the gene matches. The CDR3 runs 14 residues. Looked up from germline, CDR1 is MNHNS and CDR2 is SASEGT.